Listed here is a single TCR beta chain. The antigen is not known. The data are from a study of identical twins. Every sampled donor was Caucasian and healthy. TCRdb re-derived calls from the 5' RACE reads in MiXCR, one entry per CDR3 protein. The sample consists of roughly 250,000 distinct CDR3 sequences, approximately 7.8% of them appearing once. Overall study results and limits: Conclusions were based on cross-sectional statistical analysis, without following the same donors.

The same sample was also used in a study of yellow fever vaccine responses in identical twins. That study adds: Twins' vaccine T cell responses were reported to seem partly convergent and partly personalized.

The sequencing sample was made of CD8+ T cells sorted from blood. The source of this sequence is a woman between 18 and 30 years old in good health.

CDR3: CASSLKLTYEQYV. CDR3 coding DNA: TGTGCCAGCAGTCTCAAGTTAACCTACGAGCAGTACGTC. The chain has TRBV2 and TRBJ2-7; D is unresolved. Germline V lookup: CDR1 SNHLY, CDR2 FYNNEI. V dropped 5 bases and J dropped 2 bases, with 10 bases sitting between them. This CDR3 has 13 amino acids.